This TCR beta chain was sequenced for a study of shared clonotypes between healthy human individuals (dated by TCRdb to 2018 to 2021). About the investigation overall: A few men and a couple of women, aged 18 to 49 years, made up the cohort. For each donor, three plates each were used for CD4 naive and CD4 memory, two plates were used for CD8 naive, and one plate was used for CD8 memory. To estimate repertoire size and how much clonotype sharing occurs between individuals, the study deeply sequenced the blood TCR repertoires of about 5 healthy adults. Different laboratories and diverse techniques were used to prepare libraries and sequence TCR repertoires, to increase sequencing depth and limit assay-specific biases. Each donor's leukapheresis produced roughly between roughly 0.94 and 9.5 billion PBMCs.

Trimming costs V 7 bases and J 6 bases, and their ends lie 15 bases apart. The germline V gene (reference sequence) supplies CDR1 MNHNY and CDR2 SVGAGI. From cysteine to phenylalanine, the CDR3 is 13 amino acids long. CDR3 DNA only is kept here, 39 bases in frame from base 1. Using the deep immunoSEQ assay, multiplex PCR amplified TCR CDR3 regions from genomic DNA. Genomic DNA extracted from each cell subset was distributed evenly over all wells of several immunoSEQ 96-well plates, and each plate served as one replicate. For sorted subsets, approximately 190 ng of genomic DNA, equivalent to tens of thousands of T cell genomes, went into each replicate PCR. Purified libraries were measured with a Qubit 3.0 fluorometer, size-checked on a Bioanalyzer 2100, and measured again with the KAPA Library Quantification kit. Every immunoSEQ 96-well plate was sequenced on a separate single-read 150-cycle Illumina NextSeq 550 flow cell. The source study handled its data this way. Because only junctional sequences without quality scores were contained in the immunoSEQ output, filtering matching that applied to full-length reads could not be performed. Sequences were annotated with PyIR, a Python wrapper for IgBLAST v1.9, using IMGT germline references to assign V/J genes and CDR3. Reads were filtered out if the reads had weak V/J assignments (E-value above 1e-6), no CDR3, stop codons, out-of-frame junctions, or ambiguous translated residues. V3J clonotypes were defined as sequences sharing an identical inferred V gene, J gene, and CDR3 amino acid sequence. The percentage overlap between two repertoires was calculated by dividing the number of shared unique clonotypes by the size of the smaller repertoire. Three approaches were used to assess repertoire richness: RTK rarefaction, the Chao1 estimator, and Recon v2.1 estimates of unobserved clonotypes. For all TCRbeta clonotypes obtained by the gDNA method from several donors, generation probabilities were computed with OLGA. Drawn from immuneACCESS, this table holds only the in-frame rearrangements with V and J called that TCRdb kept. Clones are partly lost; checked studies trace under half to an unresolved V gene and leave the rest unexplained. The V and J calls and clone size were taken over from that table, and D and trimming were inferred from the DNA. The sample table contains some 580,000 clones; only one count was recorded for roughly 98% of them. Around 0.3% of the sample belongs to the ten largest clones.

What the work shows at the level of the full study, not this receptor alone: Estimated clonotype richness was generally larger for naive than for memory subsets. Sampling was restricted to blood, and TCR repertoires in tissue are likely to differ from TCR repertoires in blood. Across a few donors, approximately 4.6% of naive CD4, roughly 3.5% of naive CD8, under 2.5% of memory CD4, and roughly 0.41% of memory CD8 clonotypes were shared. Incomplete sequencing was indicated by rarefaction of sorted-subset datasets, despite the large sequencing depth. Based on pairwise subsampling, the degree of clonotype sharing among donors was expected to be affected by sequencing depth. The small number of donors limited the genetic and exposure-history diversity represented. Compared with non-shared clonotypes, the clonotypes found in all four sorted-subset donors had higher generation probabilities.

CD8 naive samples were CD45RO-negative cells positively selected for CCR7, giving a CD45RA+CCR7+ population that excluded TemRA cells. The donors were healthy, HIV-negative adults who had no recently reported acute infections or vaccinations. Every donor was a Caucasian adult living in Nashville, Tennessee, USA. Blood was obtained by leukapheresis, after which PBMCs were separated by Ficoll-Histopaque density gradient centrifugation and cryopreserved in liquid nitrogen vapor phase. Purity and quantity of every magnetically sorted T cell population were checked by analytical flow cytometry. Genomic DNA was isolated from each sorted fraction and quantified by UV absorbance on a Nanodrop 2000c. Remarks on this clone: Its antigen remains undetermined. No base-level quality is on record; no much larger clone is a single base apart.

Input material: naive CD8+ T cells sorted from blood. What this sample's cell subset or site label stands for: CD45RA+CCR7+. The clonotype originates from a young man in good health. This chain is built from TRBV6-6 and TRBJ1-2; the D gene is unclear. The CDR3 here reads CASTAPGVHGYTF. The nucleotide sequence reads as follows: TGTGCCAGCACGGCCCCGGGCGTCCATGGCTACACCTTC.